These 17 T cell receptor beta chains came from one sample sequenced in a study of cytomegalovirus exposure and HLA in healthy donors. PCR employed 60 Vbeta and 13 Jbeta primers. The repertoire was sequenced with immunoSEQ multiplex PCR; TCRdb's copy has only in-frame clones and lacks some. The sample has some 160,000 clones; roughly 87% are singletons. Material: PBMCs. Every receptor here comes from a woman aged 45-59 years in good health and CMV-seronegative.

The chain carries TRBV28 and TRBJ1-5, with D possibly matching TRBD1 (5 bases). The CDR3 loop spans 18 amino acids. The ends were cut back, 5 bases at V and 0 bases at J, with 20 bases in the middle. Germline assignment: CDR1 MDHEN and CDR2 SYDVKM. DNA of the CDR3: TGTGCCAGCAGTCCAACCACCTGGACACTTAATAGCAATCAGCCCCAGCATTTT. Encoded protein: CASSPTTWTLNSNQPQHF.

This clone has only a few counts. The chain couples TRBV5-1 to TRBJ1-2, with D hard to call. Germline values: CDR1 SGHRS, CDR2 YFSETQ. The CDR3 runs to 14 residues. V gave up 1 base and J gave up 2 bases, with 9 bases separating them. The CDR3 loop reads CASSLNPRNYGYTF. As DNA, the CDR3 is TGCGCCAGCAGCTTGAACCCCAGGAACTATGGCTACACCTTC.

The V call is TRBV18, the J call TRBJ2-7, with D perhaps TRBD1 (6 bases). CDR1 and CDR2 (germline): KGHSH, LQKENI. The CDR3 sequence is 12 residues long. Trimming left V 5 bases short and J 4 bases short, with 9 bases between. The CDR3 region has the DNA TGTGCCAGCTCAGCCAGGGGATACGAGCAGTACTTC. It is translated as CASSARGYEQYF.

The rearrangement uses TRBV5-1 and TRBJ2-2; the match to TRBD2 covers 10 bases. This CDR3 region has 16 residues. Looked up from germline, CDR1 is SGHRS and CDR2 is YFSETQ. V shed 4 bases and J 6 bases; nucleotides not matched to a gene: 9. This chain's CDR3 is CASSTKREGYAGELFF. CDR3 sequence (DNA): TGCGCCAGCAGCACCAAGCGGGAGGGCTACGCCGGGGAGCTGTTTTTT.

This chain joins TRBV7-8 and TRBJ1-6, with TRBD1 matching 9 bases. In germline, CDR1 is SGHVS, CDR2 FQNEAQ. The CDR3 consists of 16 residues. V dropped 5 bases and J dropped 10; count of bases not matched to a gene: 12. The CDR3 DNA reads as TGTGCCAGCAGCGCTACGAGGACAGGGGTGTACTCACCCCTCCACTTT. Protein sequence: CASSATRTGVYSPLHF.

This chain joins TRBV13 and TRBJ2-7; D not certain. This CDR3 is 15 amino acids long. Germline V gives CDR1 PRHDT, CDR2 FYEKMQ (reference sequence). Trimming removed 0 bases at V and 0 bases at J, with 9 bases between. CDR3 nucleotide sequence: TGTGCCAGCAGCTTAGGCGGGTACATCTCCTACGAGCAGTACTTC. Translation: CASSLGGYISYEQYF.

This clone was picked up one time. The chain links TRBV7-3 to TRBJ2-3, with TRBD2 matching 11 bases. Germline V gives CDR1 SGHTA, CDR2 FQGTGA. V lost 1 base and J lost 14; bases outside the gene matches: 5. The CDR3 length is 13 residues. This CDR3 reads CASSLSPSGGRYF. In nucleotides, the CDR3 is TGTGCCAGCAGCTTAAGTCCTAGCGGGGGGCGGTATTTT. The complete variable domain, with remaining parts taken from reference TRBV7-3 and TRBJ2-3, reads GAGVSQTPSNKVTEKGKYVELRCDPISGHTALYWYRQSLGQGPEFLIYFQGTGAADDSGLPNDRFFAVRPEGSVSTLKIQRTERGDSAVYLCASSLSPSGGRYFGPGTRLTVL.

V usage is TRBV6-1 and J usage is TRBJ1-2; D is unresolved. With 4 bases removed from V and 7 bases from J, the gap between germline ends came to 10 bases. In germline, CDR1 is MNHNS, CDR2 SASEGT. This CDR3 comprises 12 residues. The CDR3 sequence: CASSGSSGGYTF. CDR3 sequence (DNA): TGTGCCAGCAGTGGTTCCTCGGGTGGCTACACCTTC.

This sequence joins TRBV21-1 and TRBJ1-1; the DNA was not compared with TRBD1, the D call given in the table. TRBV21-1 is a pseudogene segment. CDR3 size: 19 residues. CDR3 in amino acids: CASSKARQGDPIWNTEAFF. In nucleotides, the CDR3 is TGTGCCAGCAGCAAAGCGAGGCAGGGGGACCCCATTTGGAACACTGAAGCTTTCTTT.

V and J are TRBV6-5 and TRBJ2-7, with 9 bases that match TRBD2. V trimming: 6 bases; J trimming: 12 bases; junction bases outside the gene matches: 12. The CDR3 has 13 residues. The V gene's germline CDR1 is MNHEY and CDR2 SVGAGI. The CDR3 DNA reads TGTGCCAGCAGCCCATCAGGCGGGGGGGTTGGGTACTTC. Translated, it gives CASSPSGGGVGYF.

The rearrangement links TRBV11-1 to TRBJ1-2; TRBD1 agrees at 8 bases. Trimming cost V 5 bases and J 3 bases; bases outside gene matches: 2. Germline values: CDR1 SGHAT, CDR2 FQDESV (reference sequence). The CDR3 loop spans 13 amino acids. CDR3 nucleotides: TGTGCCAGCAGCCGGACAGGGCACTATGGCTACACCTTC. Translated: CASSRTGHYGYTF.

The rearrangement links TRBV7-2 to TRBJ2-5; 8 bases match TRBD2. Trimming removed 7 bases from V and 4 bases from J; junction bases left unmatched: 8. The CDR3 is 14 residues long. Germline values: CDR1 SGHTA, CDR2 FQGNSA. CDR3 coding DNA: TGTGCCAGCAACACAGCGGGAGTACGAGAGACCCAGTACTTC. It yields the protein CASNTAGVRETQYF.

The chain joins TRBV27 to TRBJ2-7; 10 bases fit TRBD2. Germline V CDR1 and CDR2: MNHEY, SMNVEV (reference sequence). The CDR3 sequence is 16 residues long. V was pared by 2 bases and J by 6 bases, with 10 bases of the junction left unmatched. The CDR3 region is CASSLRSLAGVREQYF. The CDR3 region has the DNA TGTGCCAGCAGTTTAAGGAGTCTAGCGGGAGTGCGCGAGCAGTACTTC.

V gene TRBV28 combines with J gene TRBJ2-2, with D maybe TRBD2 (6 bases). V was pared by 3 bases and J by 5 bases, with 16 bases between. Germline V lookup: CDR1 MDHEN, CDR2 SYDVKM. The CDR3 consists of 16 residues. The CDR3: CASSFAGRDSTGELFF. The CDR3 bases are TGTGCCAGCAGTTTTGCGGGGCGGGATTCGACCGGGGAGCTGTTTTTT. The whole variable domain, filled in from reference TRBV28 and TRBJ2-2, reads DVKVTQSSRYLVKRTGEKVFLECVQDMDHENMFWYRQDPGLGLRLIYFSYDVKMKEKGDIPEGYSVSREKKERFSLILESASTNQTSMYLCASSFAGRDSTGELFFGEGSRLTVL.

The CDR3: CASSLGADEQYF. The CDR3 DNA reads as TGTGCCAGCAGCTTGGGGGCTGACGAGCAGTACTTC. V gene TRBV5-4 combines with J gene TRBJ2-7; D not certain. CDR1 and CDR2 (germline): SGHNT, YYREEE (reference sequence). This CDR3 contains 12 residues. The ends were cut back, 0 bases at V and 5 bases at J, with 6 bases in the middle.

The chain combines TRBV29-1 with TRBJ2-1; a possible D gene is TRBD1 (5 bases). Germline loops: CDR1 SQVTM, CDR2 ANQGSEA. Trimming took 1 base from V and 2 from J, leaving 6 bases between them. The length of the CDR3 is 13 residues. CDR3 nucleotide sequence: TGCAGCGTTGAAGCCAGGGCCTACAATGAGCAGTTCTTC. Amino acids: CSVEARAYNEQFF.

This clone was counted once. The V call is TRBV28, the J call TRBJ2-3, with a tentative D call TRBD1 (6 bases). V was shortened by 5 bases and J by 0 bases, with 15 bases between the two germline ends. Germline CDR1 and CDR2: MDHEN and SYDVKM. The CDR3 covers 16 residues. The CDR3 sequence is CASSGGQQTSTDTQYF. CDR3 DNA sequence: TGTGCCAGCAGTGGGGGACAACAAACTAGCACAGATACGCAGTATTTT.